These 16 T cell receptor beta chains were sequenced from one sample in a study of shared clonotypes between healthy human individuals. The table came from immunoSEQ multiplex PCR; TCRdb's copy has only in-frame clones and leaves some out. The table shows over 400,000 clones, with more than 95% occurring only once. Sequenced input: naive CD4+ T cells sorted from blood. Documented subset: CD45RA+ positively selected. The receptors come from a woman in her twenties or thirties in good health.

V gene TRBV5-1 combines with J gene TRBJ2-3, with D perhaps being TRBD1 or TRBD2 (5 bases each). Per the germline V gene, CDR1 is SGHRS and CDR2 is YFSETQ. Trimming removed 5 bases at V and 3 bases at J, with 13 bases between. CDR3 length equals 14 residues. Here the CDR3 DNA reads TGCGCCAGCAGGCACGGTGGGGGAACAGATACGCAGTATTTT. Protein product: CASRHGGGTDTQYF.

In this sample, this clone turned up once. The DNA for the CDR3 is TGTGCCACCAGTAACTCGGGGGGCACTGAAGCTTTCTTT. Its protein product is CATSNSGGTEAFF. The V gene is TRBV18, the J gene TRBJ1-1; maybe TRBD1 (5 bases). Germline lookup yields CDR1 KGHSH and CDR2 LQKENI. V gave up 10 bases and J gave up 4 bases, with 16 bases separating them. The CDR3 loop spans 13 amino acids.

The chain's CDR3 is CASHEGGGVDTGELFF. The CDR3 DNA reads TGTGCCAGCCATGAAGGAGGGGGTGTCGACACCGGGGAGCTGTTTTTT. The chain couples TRBV7-8 to TRBJ2-2; D may match TRBD1 or TRBD2 (6 bases each). The ends were cut back, 8 bases at V and 3 bases at J, with 19 bases in the middle. CDR1 is SGHVS, CDR2 FQNEAQ, per germline. CDR3 length: 16 amino acids.

V and J are TRBV30 and TRBJ2-2; a weak D match, TRBD2 (5 bases). The V gene's germline CDR1 is GTSNPN and CDR2 SVGIG (reference sequence). V was clipped by 0 bases and J by 7 bases, with 12 bases between them. The CDR3 runs to 14 residues. The CDR3 DNA reads TGTGCCTGGAGTGTACTCCTAGCTGGCGGGGAGCTGTTTTTT. Amino acids: CAWSVLLAGGELFF.

The chain links TRBV6-5 to TRBJ2-7; TRBD1 matches 7 bases. Germline V gene data show CDR1 as MNHEY and CDR2 as SVGAGI. Trimming at V came to 8 bases and at J to 5 bases, leaving 15 bases not matched to a gene. The CDR3 contains 15 residues. The CDR3 region has the DNA TGTGCCAGCCGATTTCATGTACAGGGGTCAAACGAGCAGTACTTC. It yields the protein CASRFHVQGSNEQYF.

This chain joins TRBV7-2 and TRBJ1-5; TRBD1 matches at 7 bases. The CDR3 is made up of 16 amino acids. V shed 1 base, J shed 6 bases, and the junction held 9 bases outside the gene matches. The V gene's germline CDR1 is SGHTA and CDR2 FQGNSA. CDR3 bases: TGTGCCAGCAGCTTAGTTCCAGGGGGAGTTTTTCAGCCCCAGCATTTT. Translating it yields CASSLVPGGVFQPQHF.

The V gene is TRBV19, the J gene TRBJ2-7; 9 bases line up with TRBD2. The CDR3 totals 13 residues. V lost 4 bases and J lost 2; bases outside the gene matches: 0. CDR1 is LNHDA, CDR2 SQIVND, per germline (reference sequence). The CDR3 coding sequence is TGTGCCAGTAGTAGCGGGAGGGCCTACGAGCAGTACTTC. Translated, it gives CASSSGRAYEQYF.

The chain is built from TRBV6-5 and TRBJ2-5, with D hard to call. Trimming removed 0 bases at V and 5 bases at J, with 4 bases between. From germline, CDR1 is MNHEY and CDR2 SVGAGI. The CDR3 extends over 12 amino acids. The CDR3 DNA reads TGTGCCAGCAGTTACTCTAGGGAGACCCAGTACTTC. This encodes CASSYSRETQYF.

The CDR3 here is CASRPGTKRASDEQYF. The CDR3 DNA follows: TGTGCCAGCCGCCCGGGGACCAAGAGGGCCTCTGACGAGCAGTACTTC. The gene calls are TRBV28 and TRBJ2-7, with D perhaps assigned TRBD1 or TRBD2 (5 bases each). Germline-derived CDR1 and CDR2 are MDHEN and SYDVKM. CDR3 length: 16 amino acids. V lost 8 bases to trimming and J lost 5 bases, with 25 bases between them.

The V call is TRBV2, the J call TRBJ1-5; D not resolved. Deletions cut 3 bases from V and 7 bases from J, with 13 bases between. The CDR3 runs to 14 residues. From germline, CDR1 is SNHLY and CDR2 FYNNEI. This CDR3 reads CASSEEAFRQPQHF. CDR3 sequence (DNA): TGTGCCAGCAGTGAGGAGGCGTTTCGCCAGCCCCAGCATTTT.

The table lists this clone with a count of one. The J gene is TRBJ1-5, the V gene TRBV6-1, with D uncertain. Germline CDR1 and CDR2: MNHNS and SASEGT. There are 14 residues in the CDR3. Between the trimmed V and J ends, which lost 2 bases and 4 bases, there was a span of 9 bases. DNA for the CDR3: TGTGCCAGCAGTGAAACGTCAATGAATCAGCCCCAGCATTTT. This sequence encodes CASSETSMNQPQHF.

This rearrangement joins TRBV28 to TRBJ2-6; the D is unclear. CDR3 length: 14 amino acids. The V gene's germline CDR1 is MDHEN and CDR2 SYDVKM. V lost 5 bases to trimming and J lost 0 bases, with 5 bases between them. Here the CDR3 reads CASSMTSGANVLTF. CDR3 in DNA: TGTGCCAGCAGTATGACCTCTGGGGCCAACGTCCTGACTTTC.

The V and J genes are TRBV29-1 and TRBJ2-7; 10 bases align to TRBD1. Losses at the gene ends were 7 bases for V and 5 bases for J; bases not matched to a gene: 8. The CDR3 contains 13 residues. Germline V gives CDR1 SQVTM, CDR2 ANQGSEA. CDR3 sequence (DNA): TGCAGCGCCGCGACAGGGGGCACGGACGAGCAGTACTTC. This codes for CSAATGGTDEQYF.

CDR3 sequence (DNA): TGTGCCAGCAGCCTAGGACTAGCGGGATTTGAGCAGTTCTTC. Translation gives CASSLGLAGFEQFF. The genes are TRBV28 and TRBJ2-1; 12 bases agree with TRBD2. Per the germline V gene, CDR1 is MDHEN and CDR2 is SYDVKM. V trimming: 6 bases; J trimming: 9 bases; junction bases outside the gene matches: 6. The CDR3 has 14 residues.

The genes are TRBV6-4 and TRBJ2-1; TRBD2 is a possible D gene (6 bases). Per germline, CDR1 MRHNA and CDR2 SNTAGT. The V and J ends lost 4 bases and 10 bases respectively, with 8 bases between them. This CDR3 region has 11 residues. The CDR3 nucleotides read TGTGCCAGCAGTGGTCGGGGGGAGCAGTTCTTC. This translates into CASSGRGEQFF.

The chain couples TRBV7-9 to TRBJ2-2, with D perhaps matching TRBD2 (6 bases). V gave up 1 base and J gave up 0 bases, with 9 bases separating them. The CDR3 has 16 amino acids. Germline V gene data show CDR1 as SEHNR and CDR2 as FQNEAQ (reference sequence). The chain's CDR3 is CASSLGGLSNTGELFF. The DNA of the CDR3 is TGTGCCAGCAGCTTAGGGGGACTGTCGAACACCGGGGAGCTGTTTTTT. The full variable domain, rest sourced from reference TRBV7-9 and TRBJ2-2, is DTGVSQNPRHKITKRGQNVTFRCDPISEHNRLYWYRQTLGQGPEFLTYFQNEAQLEKSRLLSDRFSAERPKGSFSTLEIQRTEQGDSAMYLCASSLGGLSNTGELFFGEGSRLTVL.